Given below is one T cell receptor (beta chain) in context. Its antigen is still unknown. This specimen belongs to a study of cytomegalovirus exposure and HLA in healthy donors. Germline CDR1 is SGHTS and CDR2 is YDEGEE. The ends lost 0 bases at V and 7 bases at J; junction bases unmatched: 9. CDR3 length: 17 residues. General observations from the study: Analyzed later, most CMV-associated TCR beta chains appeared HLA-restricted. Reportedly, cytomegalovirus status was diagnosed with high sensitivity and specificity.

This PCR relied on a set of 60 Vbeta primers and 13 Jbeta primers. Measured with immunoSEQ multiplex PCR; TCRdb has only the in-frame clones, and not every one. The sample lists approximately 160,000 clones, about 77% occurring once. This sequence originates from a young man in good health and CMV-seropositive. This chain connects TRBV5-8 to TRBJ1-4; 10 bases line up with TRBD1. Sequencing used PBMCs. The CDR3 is CASSLVAGTGAGEKLFF. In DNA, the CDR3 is TGTGCCAGCAGCTTGGTTGCTGGGACAGGGGCAGGTGAAAAACTGTTTTTT.